The next 10 T cell receptor beta chains were all read from a single sample in a study of blood T cell repertoires in COVID-19. Clones were read by immunoSEQ multiplex PCR, and TCRdb kept only the in-frame ones, dropping some. The table has roughly 150,000 clones, more than 65% seen once. Sample: peripheral blood. The receptor source for this set is a woman in her forties or fifties with acute or convalescent COVID-19.

This chain links TRBV12-3 or TRBV12-4 with TRBJ1-1; TRBD1 is a possible D gene (5 bases). The CDR3 loop spans 13 amino acids. Trimming removed 7 bases from V and 1 base from J, with 10 bases in between. The CDR3 region is CASTPGGNTEAFF. CDR3 in DNA: TGTGCCAGCACCCCCGGGGGGAACACTGAAGCTTTCTTT.

The DNA of the CDR3 is TGTGCCAGCAGCTCACGACATTTCTATAATTCACCCCTCCACTTT. This sequence encodes CASSSRHFYNSPLHF. This chain joins TRBV5-6 and TRBJ1-6; D is unresolved. Trimming pared 3 bases from V and 3 bases from J, leaving 10 bases between. This CDR3 spans 15 amino acids. In germline, CDR1 is SGHDT, CDR2 YYEEEE.

The rearrangement uses TRBV7-8 and TRBJ2-7; 9 positions agree with TRBD2. CDR3 length equals 15 residues. Germline loops: CDR1 SGHVS, CDR2 FQNEAQ. V was pared by 1 base and J by 0 bases, with 1 base of the junction left unmatched. The CDR3 loop is CASSLGTSASYEQYF. The CDR3 region has the DNA TGTGCCAGCAGCTTAGGGACTAGCGCCTCCTACGAGCAGTACTTC.

The chain couples TRBV9 to TRBJ2-5; 10 positions match TRBD2. The V gene's germline CDR1 is SGDLS and CDR2 YYNGEE. The junction had 4 bases not matched to a gene; V was cut back by 3 bases and J by 2 bases. This CDR3 is 15 amino acids long. The CDR3 nucleotides read TGTGCCAGCAGCGCTAGCGGGGGAAGTCAAGAGACCCAGTACTTC. Translating gives CASSASGGSQETQYF.

V and J are TRBV4-2 and TRBJ2-5; D might be TRBD2 (8 bases). CDR1 is LGHNA, CDR2 YNFKEQ, per germline. V lost 4 bases and J lost 5, with 20 bases in between. The CDR3 contains 16 residues. The CDR3 region has the DNA TGTGCCAGCAGCCTAAGGGGGCTAGCGGGCCAGGAGACCCAGTACTTC. It encodes CASSLRGLAGQETQYF.

V is TRBV4-2 and J is TRBJ1-2, with D maybe TRBD1 (6 bases). Germline CDR1 reads LGHNA; CDR2 reads YNFKEQ. The length of the CDR3 is 16 residues. V was trimmed by 3 bases and J by 2 bases, leaving 16 bases between them. The CDR3 here is CASSHGGGRGNYGYTF. CDR3 nucleotide sequence: TGTGCCAGCAGCCACGGGGGAGGGAGGGGGAACTATGGCTACACCTTC.

The gene calls are TRBV6-5 and TRBJ2-2; 10 bases map to TRBD1. The V gene end was trimmed by 6 bases and the J gene end by 7 bases; junction bases not matched to a gene: 8. The CDR3 is 15 residues long. The germline CDR1 and CDR2 sequences are MNHEY and SVGAGI. This CDR3 reads CASRRDRGRGGELFF. The CDR3 coding sequence is TGTGCCAGCAGGCGGGACAGGGGAAGGGGCGGGGAGCTGTTTTTT.

The CDR3 nucleotides read TGTGCCAGCAGCTTAGGAGGGGGCCTTGAAGCTTTCTTT. Residues: CASSLGGGLEAFF. This chain joins TRBV7-8 and TRBJ1-1, with TRBD1 matching over 7 bases. V lost 1 base and J lost 7; bases outside the gene matches: 3. CDR1 SGHVS and CDR2 FQNEAQ come from the germline V gene. There are 13 residues in the CDR3.

This clone was counted between two and nine times. CDR3 sequence: CASSPGQGGYTF. Here the CDR3 DNA reads TGTGCCAGCAGCCCAGGGCAGGGAGGCTACACCTTC. J is TRBJ1-2 and V is TRBV7-8, with D maybe TRBD1 (5 bases). The CDR3 length is 12 residues. V gave up 5 bases and J gave up 8 bases, with 12 bases separating them. Germline-derived CDR1 and CDR2 are SGHVS and FQNEAQ. Based on the CDR3 plus reference TRBV7-8 and TRBJ1-2, the full variable domain is GAGVSQSPRYKVAKRGQDVALRCDPISGHVSLFWYQQALGQGPEFLTYFQNEAQLDKSGLPSDRFFAERPEGSVSTLKIQRTQQEDSAVYLCASSPGQGGYTFGSGTRLTVV.

The V call is TRBV7-9, the J call TRBJ1-1; 7 bases fit TRBD1. V shed 10 bases and J 10 bases; nucleotides not matched to a gene: 15. CDR3 length equals 13 residues. Germline-derived CDR1 and CDR2 are SEHNR and FQNEAQ (reference sequence). The DNA for the CDR3 is TGTGCCACCTCCAGGGGGGCGGGCGGAGGAGCTTTCTTT. Translated, it gives CATSRGAGGGAFF.